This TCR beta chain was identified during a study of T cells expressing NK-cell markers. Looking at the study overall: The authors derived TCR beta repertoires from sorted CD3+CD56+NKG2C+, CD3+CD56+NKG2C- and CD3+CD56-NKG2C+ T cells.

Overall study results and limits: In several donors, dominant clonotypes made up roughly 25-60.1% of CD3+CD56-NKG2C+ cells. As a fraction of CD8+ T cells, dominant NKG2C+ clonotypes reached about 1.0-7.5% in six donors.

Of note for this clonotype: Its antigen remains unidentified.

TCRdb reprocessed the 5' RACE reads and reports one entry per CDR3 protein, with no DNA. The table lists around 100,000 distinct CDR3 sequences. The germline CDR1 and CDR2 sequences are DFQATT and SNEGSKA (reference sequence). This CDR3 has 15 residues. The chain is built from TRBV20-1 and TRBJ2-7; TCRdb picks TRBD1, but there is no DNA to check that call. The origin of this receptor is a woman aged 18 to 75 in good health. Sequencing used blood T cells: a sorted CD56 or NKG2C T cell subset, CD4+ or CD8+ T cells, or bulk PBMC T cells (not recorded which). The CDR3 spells CSARGPGQGIYEQYF.